This is a list of T cell receptor beta chains from one sample in a study of blood T cells in healthy people across ages. Each CDR3 protein is one row after TCRdb ran MiXCR on the 5' RACE reads. The table has some 1.5 million distinct CDR3 sequences, under 55% seen once. Sequences were obtained from blood. The receptors come from a woman under 30 in good health. Both conserved end residues are part of each CDR3. A D gene is named only where the DNA matches it firmly. Clone size is not always given. Where it is, it says once, few, many or a class for expanded clones.

j_gene	v_gene	abundance	d_gene	CDR3aa	CDR3nt
TRBJ2-1	TRBV2	many	TRBD1	CATAGTGSNEQFF	TGTGCCACCGCCGGGACAGGGTCGAATGAGCAGTTCTTC
TRBJ2-7	TRBV27	NA	NA	CASSLSARSSYEQYF	TGTGCCAGCAGTTTATCGGCGCGGTCCTCCTACGAGCAGTACTTC
TRBJ2-5	TRBV20-1	few	NA	CSATYLTTRTSDQETQYF	TGCAGTGCGACATATCTCACGACACGGACCTCGGACCAAGAGACCCAGTACTTC
TRBJ1-2	TRBV2	few	NA	CASSALLANYGYTF	TGTGCCAGCAGTGCTCTATTAGCTAACTATGGCTACACCTTC
TRBJ2-7	TRBV6-2/TRBV6-3	few	NA	CASSYAVLRSYEQYF	TGTGCCAGCAGTTACGCGGTCCTCCGCTCCTACGAGCAGTACTTC
TRBJ2-5	TRBV5-1	NA	TRBD1	CASRPGGHQETQYF	TGCGCCAGCAGACCAGGGGGCCACCAAGAGACCCAGTACTTC
TRBJ1-2	TRBV29-1	few	NA	CSVGRGGSFGYTF	TGCAGCGTTGGTAGGGGCGGTTCCTTTGGCTACACCTTC
TRBJ2-1	TRBV5-8	NA	TRBD2	CASSVFGSSGGAHEQFF	TGTGCCAGCAGCGTTTTTGGGTCTAGCGGGGGGGCCCATGAGCAGTTCTTC
TRBJ1-4	TRBV7-2	NA	TRBD1	CASSRQGAISLSNEKLFF	TGTGCCAGCAGCCGCCAGGGGGCGATTTCGCTCTCGAATGAAAAACTGTTTTTT
TRBJ2-1	TRBV20-1	NA	NA	CSAQRGTYFNEQFF	TGCAGTGCTCAGAGGGGGACCTACTTCAATGAGCAGTTCTTC
TRBJ2-4	TRBV10-3	few	NA	CAISEPTLAKNIQYF	TGTGCCATCAGTGAACCCACCTTAGCCAAAAACATTCAGTACTTC
TRBJ2-7	TRBV7-2	many	TRBD1	CASSLGQGLSYEQYF	TGTGCCAGCAGCCTGGGACAGGGGCTCTCCTACGAGCAGTACTTC
TRBJ1-1	TRBV6-2/TRBV6-3	few	NA	CASSYLGTTEAFF	TGTGCCAGCAGTTACTTGGGTACGACTGAAGCTTTCTTT
TRBJ2-3	TRBV29-1	NA	TRBD2	CSVDAAGASTDTQYF	TGCAGCGTTGATGCAGCGGGGGCATCCACAGATACGCAGTATTTT
TRBJ2-2	TRBV12-3/TRBV12-4	NA	TRBD2	CASRGLAGVTGELFF	TGTGCCAGCAGGGGACTAGCGGGGGTTACCGGGGAGCTGTTTTTT
TRBJ1-2	TRBV11-2	few	NA	CASQTGSVGVYGYTF	TGTGCCAGCCAGACAGGCAGCGTTGGTGTCTATGGCTACACCTTC
TRBJ2-5	TRBV12-3/TRBV12-4	NA	NA	CASSTRDSLKYF	TGTGCCAGCAGTACCCGGGACTCCCTAAAGTACTTC
TRBJ2-1	TRBV6-2/TRBV6-3	few	TRBD2	CASSLPRTSGYNEQFF	TGTGCCAGCAGCCTTCCCCGGACTAGCGGCTACAATGAGCAGTTCTTC
TRBJ1-2	TRBV28	few	NA	CASSIDRQYGYTF	TGTGCCAGCAGTATCGACCGACAGTATGGCTACACCTTC
TRBJ1-2	TRBV20-1	few	TRBD1	CSARTTGQGYTF	TGCAGTGCTAGAACGACAGGGCAAGGCTACACCTTC
TRBJ1-2	TRBV11-2	few	NA	CASSLGTRWASNYGYTF	TGTGCCAGCAGCTTAGGAACACGTTGGGCGTCTAACTATGGCTACACCTTC
TRBJ2-7	TRBV20-1	many	NA	CSARVGYEQYF	TGCAGTGCTAGAGTTGGCTACGAGCAGTACTTC
TRBJ1-2	TRBV7-2	NA	NA	CASSSYTGYTF	TGTGCCAGCAGCTCCTACACTGGCTACACCTTC
TRBJ2-3	TRBV7-8	NA	TRBD2	CASSLGTSGGQYF	TGTGCCAGCAGCTTAGGGACTAGCGGGGGGCAGTATTTT
TRBJ1-1	TRBV7-8	NA	NA	CTSSLGDLVFGAFF	TGTACCAGCAGCTTAGGGGACCTTGTTTTCGGGGCTTTCTTT
TRBJ2-3	TRBV29-1	NA	NA	CSGKGLLLDTQYF	TGCAGCGGAAAAGGGCTTCTATTAGATACGCAGTATTTT
TRBJ1-1	TRBV12-3/TRBV12-4	NA	NA	CASIWTGNTEAFF	TGTGCCAGCATCTGGACTGGGAACACTGAAGCTTTCTTT
TRBJ2-5	TRBV6-5	NA	TRBD1	CASRRTGKETQYF	TGTGCCAGCAGGAGGACAGGGAAAGAGACCCAGTACTTC
TRBJ2-1	TRBV7-2	NA	NA	CASSPRQGGEQFF	TGTGCCAGCAGCCCCCGACAGGGAGGTGAGCAGTTCTTC